This entry concerns a single TCR beta chain. The antigen is unknown. These data belong to a study of cytomegalovirus exposure and HLA in healthy donors. General study points: Earlier results showed most TCR beta V segments being productive about 90% or about 30% of the time. One variant, a missense change in DCLRE1C, was linked in a later analysis to TCR beta V- and J-gene trimming.

PCR was performed using 60 Vbeta and 13 Jbeta primers. The method was immunoSEQ multiplex PCR; TCRdb's version includes in-frame clones alone and lacks a portion of them. The sample lists more than 45,000 clones, roughly 80% occurring once. Sequenced material: PBMCs. This clonotype was obtained from a man in his thirties or forties in good health and CMV-seronegative.

The CDR3 coding sequence is TGTGCCAGCAGCCCGCAAATTGGCTTTTCCTCCGGCTACACCTTC. Amino acid sequence: CASSPQIGFSSGYTF. V is TRBV5-6 and J is TRBJ1-2; D is uncertain. Trimming shortened V by 4 bases and J by 8 bases, and 21 bases separated the two germline ends. In germline, CDR1 is SGHDT, CDR2 YYEEEE. This CDR3 has 15 amino acids.